The entry below gives a single T cell receptor (beta chain) sequence along with its context. The antigen is undetermined. The data derive from a study of B cell selection in AIRE deficiency. Trimming shortened V by 6 bases and J by 5 bases, and 7 bases separated the two germline ends. This CDR3 comprises 11 residues. From germline, CDR1 is MGHDK and CDR2 SYGVNS. Conventional CD4 T cells were sorted as CD4+CD127+ cells. Study-level results: About 29% of healthy-shared Treg sequences were found among patient Tconv cells. Shared Treg sequences were biased toward short CDR3s with few non-templated nucleotide insertions. Only TCRbeta was sequenced; approximately 40% of shared healthy Treg sequences appeared in Tconv.

How the authors handled the data: Approximately 1x10^5 patient and about 1.4x10^5 healthy donor in-frame TCRbeta sequences came from conventional T cells. Libraries were prepared by immunoSEQ multiplex PCR; TCRdb keeps only in-frame clonotypes and omits some of them. That table gives V, J and clone size, and the DNA gave D and trimming. The sample has some 20,000 clones, about 97% seen once. This receptor was taken from a human donor with AIRE deficiency. The chain uses TRBV25-1 and TRBJ1-1; D is unclear. What was sequenced was conventional CD4+ T cells sorted from PBMCs. CDR3: CASRVWTEAFF. The CDR3 nucleotides read TGTGCCAGCAGAGTATGGACTGAAGCTTTCTTT.